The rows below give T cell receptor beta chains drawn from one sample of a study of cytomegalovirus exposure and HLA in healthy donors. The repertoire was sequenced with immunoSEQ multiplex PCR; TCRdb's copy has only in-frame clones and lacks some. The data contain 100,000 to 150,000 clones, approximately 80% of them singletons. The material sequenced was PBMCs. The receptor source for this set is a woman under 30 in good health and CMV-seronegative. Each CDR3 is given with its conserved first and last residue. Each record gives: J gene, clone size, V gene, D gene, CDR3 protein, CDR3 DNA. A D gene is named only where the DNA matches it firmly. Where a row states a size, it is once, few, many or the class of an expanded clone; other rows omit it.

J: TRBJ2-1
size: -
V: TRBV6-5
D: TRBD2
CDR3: CASNSPRLAGYEQFF
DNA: TGTGCCAGCAACTCCCCAAGACTAGCGGGATATGAGCAGTTCTTC

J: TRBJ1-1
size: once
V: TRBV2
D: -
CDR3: CASSQGFLRTEAFF
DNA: TGTGCCAGCAGTCAGGGTTTTCTGAGGACTGAAGCTTTCTTT

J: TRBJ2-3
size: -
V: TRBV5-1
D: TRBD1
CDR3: CASSLEGNNRGDTQYF
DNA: TGCGCCAGCAGCTTGGAAGGTAACAACAGGGGAGATACGCAGTATTTT

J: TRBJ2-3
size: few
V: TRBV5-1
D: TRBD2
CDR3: CASSLEASGSVLDTQYF
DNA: TGCGCCAGCAGCTTGGAGGCTAGCGGGAGCGTTTTGGATACGCAGTATTTT

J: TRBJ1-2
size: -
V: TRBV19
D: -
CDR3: CASSSETERYGYTF
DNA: TGTGCCAGTAGTTCCGAGACTGAACGGTATGGCTACACCTTC

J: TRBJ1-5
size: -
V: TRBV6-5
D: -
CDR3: CASRPQGSNQPQHF
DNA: TGTGCCAGCAGGCCACAGGGAAGCAATCAGCCCCAGCATTTT

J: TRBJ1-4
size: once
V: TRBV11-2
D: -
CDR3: CASSLGPGGRGLFF
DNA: TGTGCCAGCAGCTTAGGTCCGGGGGGCCGAGGGCTGTTTTTT

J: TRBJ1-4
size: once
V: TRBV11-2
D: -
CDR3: CASSLTRTNEKLFF
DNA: TGTGCCAGCAGCTTAACGCGGACTAATGAAAAACTGTTTTTT

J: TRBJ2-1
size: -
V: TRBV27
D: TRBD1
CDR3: CASSRSAPGQGYNEQFF
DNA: TGTGCCAGCAGTAGATCGGCCCCGGGACAGGGGTACAATGAGCAGTTCTTC

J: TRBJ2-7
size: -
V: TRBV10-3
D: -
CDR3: CAISSSSGRSYEQYF
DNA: TGTGCCATCAGCTCGTCGAGCGGAAGATCCTACGAGCAGTACTTC

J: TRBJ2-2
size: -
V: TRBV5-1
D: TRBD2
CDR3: CASSRTSGGHTGELFF
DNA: TGCGCCAGCAGCCGGACTAGCGGGGGACACACCGGGGAGCTGTTTTTT

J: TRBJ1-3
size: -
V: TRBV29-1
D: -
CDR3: CSVEGGLRNTIYF
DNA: TGCAGCGTTGAAGGGGGGCTTAGAAACACCATATATTTT

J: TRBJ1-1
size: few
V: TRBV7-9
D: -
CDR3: CASSLGEGVAEAFF
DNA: TGTGCCAGCAGCTTAGGGGAGGGGGTCGCTGAAGCTTTCTTT

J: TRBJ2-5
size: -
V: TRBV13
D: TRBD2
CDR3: CASSLVTGGKETQYF
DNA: TGTGCCAGCAGCTTAGTAACGGGAGGGAAAGAGACCCAGTACTTC

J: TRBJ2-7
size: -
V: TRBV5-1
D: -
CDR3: CASSFGEALHEQYF
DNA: TGCGCCAGCAGCTTCGGTGAGGCCCTCCACGAGCAGTACTTC

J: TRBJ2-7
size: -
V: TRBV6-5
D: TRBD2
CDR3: CASEAPGGNSEQYF
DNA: TGTGCCAGCGAAGCCCCGGGGGGAAACTCCGAGCAGTACTTC

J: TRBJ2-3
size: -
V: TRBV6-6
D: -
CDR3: CASSRVVDTQYF
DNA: TGTGCCAGCAGCCGCGTTGTAGATACGCAGTATTTT

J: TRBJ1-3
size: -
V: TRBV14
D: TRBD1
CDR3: CASSQVSGGQGSGNTIYF
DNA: TGTGCCAGCAGCCAAGTCTCGGGGGGACAGGGGAGCGGAAACACCATATATTTT

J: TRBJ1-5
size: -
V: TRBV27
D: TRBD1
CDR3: CASSTGTGDQPQHF
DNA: TGTGCCAGCAGCACCGGGACAGGGGATCAGCCCCAGCATTTT

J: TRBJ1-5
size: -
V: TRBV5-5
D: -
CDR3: CASSGRQSPFDQPQHF
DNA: TGTGCCAGCAGCGGACGACAGTCCCCCTTTGATCAGCCCCAGCATTTT

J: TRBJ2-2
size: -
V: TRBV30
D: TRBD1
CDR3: CAWTEGADTGELFF
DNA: TGTGCCTGGACTGAGGGGGCGGACACCGGGGAGCTGTTTTTT

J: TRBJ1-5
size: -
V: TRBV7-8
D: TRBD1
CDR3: CASSAGGARNQPQHF
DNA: TGTGCCAGCAGCGCAGGGGGCGCGCGCAATCAGCCCCAGCATTTT

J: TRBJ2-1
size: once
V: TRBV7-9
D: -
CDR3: CASSVQGYEQFF
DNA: TGTGCCAGCAGCGTACAGGGTTATGAGCAGTTCTTC

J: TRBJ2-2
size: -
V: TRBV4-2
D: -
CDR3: CASSQGRETGELFF
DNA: TGTGCCAGCAGCCAAGGAAGGGAGACCGGGGAGCTGTTTTTT

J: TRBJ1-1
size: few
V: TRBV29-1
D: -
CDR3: CSVEHSSNTEAFF
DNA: TGCAGCGTTGAGCACTCCTCGAACACTGAAGCTTTCTTT

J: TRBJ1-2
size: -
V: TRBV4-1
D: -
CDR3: CASSPGKSRAGAGYTF
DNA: TGCGCCAGCAGCCCGGGGAAGAGCAGGGCAGGGGCTGGCTACACCTTC

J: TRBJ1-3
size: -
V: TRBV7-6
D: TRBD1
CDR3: CASSVGTGGRNTIYF
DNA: TGTGCCAGCAGCGTCGGGACAGGGGGTAGAAACACCATATATTTT

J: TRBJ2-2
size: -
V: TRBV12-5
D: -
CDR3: CASGLVQGGPGELFF
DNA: TGTGCTAGTGGTTTGGTCCAAGGGGGTCCCGGGGAGCTGTTTTTT

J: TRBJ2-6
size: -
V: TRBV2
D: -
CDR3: CASSETPGLGANVLTF
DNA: TGTGCCAGCAGTGAAACCCCGGGACTTGGGGCCAACGTCCTGACTTTC

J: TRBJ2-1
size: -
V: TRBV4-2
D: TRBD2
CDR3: CASSHLLIGGTSGHNEQFF
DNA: TGTGCCAGCAGCCACCTCTTAATCGGTGGGACTAGCGGACACAATGAGCAGTTCTTC

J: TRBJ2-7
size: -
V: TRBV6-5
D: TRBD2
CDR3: CASRRREGPYEQYF
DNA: TGTGCCAGCCGACGGCGGGAGGGCCCGTACGAGCAGTACTTC

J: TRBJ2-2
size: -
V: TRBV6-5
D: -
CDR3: CATSAGGANTGELFF
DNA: TGTGCCACCAGTGCCGGCGGGGCGAACACCGGGGAGCTGTTTTTT

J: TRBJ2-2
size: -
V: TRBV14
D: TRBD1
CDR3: CASSLLVGTGLVTGELFF
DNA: TGTGCCAGCAGCCTCCTAGTCGGGACAGGGCTCGTCACCGGGGAGCTGTTTTTT

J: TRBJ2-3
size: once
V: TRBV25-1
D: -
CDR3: CASSESTATAELTDTQYF
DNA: TGTGCCAGCAGTGAATCGACCGCGACGGCGGAGCTCACAGATACGCAGTATTTT

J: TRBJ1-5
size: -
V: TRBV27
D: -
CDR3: CASGPYREWEPQHF
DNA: TGTGCCAGCGGCCCCTACAGGGAATGGGAGCCCCAGCATTTT

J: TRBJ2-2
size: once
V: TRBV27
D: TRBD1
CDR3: CASTSGTGGTGELFF
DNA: TGTGCCAGCACCTCCGGGACAGGGGGTACCGGGGAGCTGTTTTTT

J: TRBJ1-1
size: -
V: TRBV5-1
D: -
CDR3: CASSWGVQGTTEAFF
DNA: TGCGCCAGCAGCTGGGGCGTCCAGGGAACCACTGAAGCTTTCTTT

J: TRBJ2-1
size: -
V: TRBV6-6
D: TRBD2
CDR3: CASSYSSGTTPFF
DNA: TGTGCCAGCAGTTACTCGAGTGGGACTACACCGTTCTTC

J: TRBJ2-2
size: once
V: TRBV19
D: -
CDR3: CASTKPRGINTGELFF
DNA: TGTGCCAGTACCAAGCCGAGGGGGATTAACACCGGGGAGCTGTTTTTT

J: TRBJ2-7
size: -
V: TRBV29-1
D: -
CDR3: CSVEDGQGGYEQYF
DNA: TGCAGCGTTGAAGATGGCCAGGGGGGCTACGAGCAGTACTTC

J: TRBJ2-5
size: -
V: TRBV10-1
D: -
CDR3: CASSDRVDQETQYF
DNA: TGCGCCAGCAGTGACAGGGTCGATCAAGAGACCCAGTACTTC

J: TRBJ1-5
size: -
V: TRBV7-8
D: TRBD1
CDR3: CASSPQDRVQPQHF
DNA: TGTGCCAGCAGCCCACAGGACAGGGTTCAGCCCCAGCATTTT

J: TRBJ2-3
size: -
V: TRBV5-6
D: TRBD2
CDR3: CASSLRSGVDTQYF
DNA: TGTGCCAGCAGCTTGCGTAGCGGGGTGGATACGCAGTATTTT

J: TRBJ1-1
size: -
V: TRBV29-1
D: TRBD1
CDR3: CSVVGGLTGDGMNTEAFF
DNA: TGCAGCGTTGTCGGGGGCCTAACAGGGGACGGGATGAACACTGAAGCTTTCTTT

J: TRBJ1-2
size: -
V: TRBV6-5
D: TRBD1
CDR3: CASSNTGDGYTF
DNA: TGTGCCAGCAGCAACACAGGGGATGGCTACACCTTC

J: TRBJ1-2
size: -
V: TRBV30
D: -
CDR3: CAWSPIRDTGYTF
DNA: TGTGCCTGGAGTCCCATCAGGGACACTGGCTACACCTTC

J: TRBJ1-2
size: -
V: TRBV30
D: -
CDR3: CAFDRILEGYTF
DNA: TGTGCCTTCGACAGGATCCTGGAAGGCTACACCTTC

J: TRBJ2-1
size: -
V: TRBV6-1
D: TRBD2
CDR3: CASSEAVLAGGPNEQFF
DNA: TGTGCCAGCAGTGAAGCCGTCCTAGCGGGAGGCCCGAATGAGCAGTTCTTC